This TCR beta chain appears in the sequencing data of a study of T cell responses to AZD1222 COVID-19 vaccine. The protocol was immunoSEQ multiplex PCR, while the TCRdb copy is restricted to in-frame clones and leaves out a portion. The table has about 100,000 clones, roughly 84% seen once. The sequence was collected from an adult in good health. The sequencing here drew on peripheral blood, taken on day 0 of AZD1222 vaccination.

The chain's CDR3 is CSAAGTRSQHF. The CDR3, as DNA: TGCAGTGCTGCCGGGACTAGGTCCCAGCATTTT. V gene TRBV20-1 combines with J gene TRBJ1-5, with TRBD1 as a possible D gene (5 bases). The germline V gene has CDR1 DFQATT and CDR2 SNEGSKA (reference sequence). The CDR3 is made up of 11 amino acids. V lost 5 bases, J lost 11 bases, and 13 bases lay in between.